These 4 T cell receptor beta chains were sequenced from one sample in a study of blood T cells in healthy people across ages. Using a J-beta primer mix together with a sample-barcoded 5' primer, a second PCR was run for roughly 7 to 12 cycles. TCRdb re-derived calls from the 5' RACE reads in MiXCR, one entry per CDR3 protein. The table includes about 570,000 distinct CDR3 sequences, 27% detected once. The sample taken for sequencing was blood. Every receptor here comes from a woman aged 70-85 years in good health.

With regard to this clonotype: Since a much larger clone is just one base distant, this may be a read error. The genes are TRBV5-6 and TRBJ2-5, with TRBD1 matching 9 bases. V gave up 4 bases and J gave up 4 bases; unmatched junction bases: 2. The CDR3 sequence is 13 residues long. CDR1 is SGHDT, CDR2 YYEEEE, per germline. The CDR3 spells CASSADRGETQYF. CDR3 DNA sequence: TGTGCCAGCAGCGCGGACAGGGGAGAGACCCAGTACTTC.

This clonotype was observed a handful of times. This chain links TRBV20-1 with TRBJ2-5; D remains ambiguous. Germline assignment: CDR1 DFQATT and CDR2 SNEGSKA (reference sequence). This CDR3 contains 15 residues. Trimming took 6 bases from V and 2 from J, leaving 19 bases between them. CDR3 DNA: TGCAGTGCGAGCCCTCTAGGCAATCGTCAAGAGACCCAGTACTTC. Translation gives CSASPLGNRQETQYF.

The V and J genes are TRBV9 and TRBJ1-2; no definite D call. Germline CDR1 is SGDLS and CDR2 is YYNGEE. The CDR3 extends over 15 amino acids. Trimming cost V 3 bases and J 5 bases, with 17 bases left between them. CDR3: CASSASAGNQYGYTF. CDR3 nucleotides: TGTGCCAGCAGCGCCTCAGCCGGGAACCAGTATGGCTACACCTTC.

This rearrangement joins TRBV5-6 to TRBJ2-4, with TRBD2 as a possible D gene (6 bases). Germline loops: CDR1 SGHDT, CDR2 YYEEEE. The CDR3 is made up of 16 amino acids. Trimming shortened V by 3 bases and J by 1 base, and 14 bases separated the two germline ends. The CDR3 DNA reads as TGTGCCAGCAGCTCTCAGGGCGCGGGGGCCAAAAACATTCAGTACTTC. Translated, it gives CASSSQGAGAKNIQYF.